The 26 T cell receptor beta chains below come from one sample, sequenced in a study of T cells in Graves' hyperthyroidism and ophthalmopathy. The CDR3 regions of TCR beta were amplified from RNA transcripts. A first-round RT-PCR of the TCR CDR3 used the HTBI primer set. TCRdb reanalysed the multiplex PCR reads using MiXCR and keeps one entry per CDR3 protein. The sample lists a few hundred thousand distinct CDR3 sequences; more than 12% were seen once. Sequences were obtained from blood. These receptors originate from a woman aged 25-40 years with Graves' hyperthyroidism.

This clonotype was picked up a small number of times. The chain recombines TRBV27 with TRBJ2-5, with TRBD1 matching 7 bases. CDR1 is MNHEY and CDR2 is SMNVEV in the germline V gene (reference sequence). V lost 6 bases, J lost 1 base, and 5 bases stayed unmatched. The CDR3 consists of 14 residues. The CDR3 coding sequence is TGTGCCAGCAGCGACTGGGACAGCCAAGAGACCCAGTACTTC. Its protein is CASSDWDSQETQYF.

The table lists this clonotype with many counts. The gene calls are TRBV7-8 and TRBJ2-4; D may match TRBD1 or TRBD2 (5 bases each). This CDR3 spans 15 amino acids. Germline V gene sequence: CDR1 SGHVS, CDR2 FQNEAQ. Between the trimmed V and J ends, which lost 7 bases and 8 bases, there was a span of 21 bases. CDR3 loop: CASTRPGIGADIQYF. The CDR3 nucleotides read TGTGCCAGCACCCGCCCCGGGATAGGGGCGGACATTCAGTACTTC. The full variable domain, its missing parts supplied by reference TRBV7-8 and TRBJ2-4, is GAGVSQSPRYKVAKRGQDVALRCDPISGHVSLFWYQQALGQGPEFLTYFQNEAQLDKSGLPSDRFFAERPEGSVSTLKIQRTQQEDSAVYLCASTRPGIGADIQYFGAGTRLSVL.

The V gene is TRBV29-1, the J gene TRBJ2-7; TRBD1 matches 7 bases. CDR1 SQVTM and CDR2 ANQGSEA come from the germline V gene. The CDR3 runs 14 residues. J gave up 0 bases and V 4 bases, and 6 bases lay outside the gene matches. The CDR3, as DNA: TGCAGCGTTGCACGGACAGGCAACTCCTACGAGCAGTACTTC. Amino acids: CSVARTGNSYEQYF.

This clonotype was detected only a few times. The J gene is TRBJ1-2, the V gene TRBV28; no clear D gene. The germline V gene encodes CDR1 MDHEN and CDR2 SYDVKM. The CDR3 contains 13 residues. Between the trimmed V and J ends, which lost 7 bases and 8 bases, there was a span of 17 bases. The CDR3 reads CASTPLSAVGYTF. The CDR3 nucleotides read TGTGCCAGCACCCCATTGTCCGCAGTCGGCTACACCTTC.

This clonotype came up a few times. Possible read error: a much larger clone is one base away. This rearrangement joins TRBV28 to TRBJ1-5; TRBD1 matches 11 bases. The CDR3 is 16 amino acids. Germline V gives CDR1 MDHEN, CDR2 SYDVKM. The CDR3 coding sequence is TGTGCCAACAGTCCAGGGGACAGGGGGAGCAATCAGCCCCAGCATTTT. Encoded protein: CANSPGDRGSNQPQHF.

This clonotype was counted at least ten times. This chain links TRBV6-1 with TRBJ2-3; TRBD2 agrees at 9 bases. Trimming at V came to 6 bases and at J to 6 bases, leaving 10 bases not matched to a gene. Germline loops: CDR1 MNHNS, CDR2 SASEGT. This CDR3 comprises 15 residues. CDR3 sequence reads: CASRRSSGRGDTQYF. CDR3 DNA: TGTGCCAGCAGGAGGAGTAGCGGGAGAGGGGATACGCAGTATTTT.

CDR3 region: CSANGQISGNTIYF. Here the CDR3 DNA reads TGCAGTGCGAATGGACAGATCTCTGGAAACACCATATATTTT. This chain joins TRBV20-1 and TRBJ1-3, with D perhaps TRBD1 (6 bases). Germline V gives CDR1 DFQATT, CDR2 SNEGSKA (reference sequence). CDR3 size: 14 residues. V lost 6 bases and J lost 0, with 12 bases in between.

This chain connects TRBV18 to TRBJ2-1; 7 bases are a match to TRBD2. The V and J ends lost 6 bases and 6 bases, in that order; junction bases with no gene match: 14. The CDR3 sequence is 16 residues long. Per the germline V gene, CDR1 is KGHSH and CDR2 is LQKENI. CDR3 nucleotide sequence: TGTGCCAGCTCCCTCTTAGGGGCGGGAGTTACCAATGAGCAGTTCTTC. Translating gives CASSLLGAGVTNEQFF. The whole variable domain, filled in from reference TRBV18 and TRBJ2-1, reads NAGVMQNPRHLVRRRGQEARLRCSPMKGHSHVYWYRQLPEEGLKFMVYLQKENIIDESGMPKERFSAEFPKEGPSILRIQQVVRGDSAAYFCASSLLGAGVTNEQFFGPGTRLTVL.

This clonotype was seen at least ten times. The rearrangement links TRBV2 to TRBJ1-2; unclear D gene. Germline CDR1 is SNHLY and CDR2 is FYNNEI. This CDR3 has 12 amino acids. V gave up 4 bases and J gave up 1 base, with 4 bases separating them. The CDR3 bases are TGTGCCAGCAGTGGGGATAACTATGGCTACACCTTC. Its translation is CASSGDNYGYTF. Full variable domain (rest looked up from reference TRBV2 and TRBJ1-2): EPEVTQTPSHQVTQMGQEVILRCVPISNHLYFYWYRQILGQKVEFLVSFYNNEISEKSEIFDDQFSVERPDGSNFTLKIRSTKLEDSAMYFCASSGDNYGYTFGSGTRLTVV.

This clonotype was counted many times. The V gene is TRBV2, the J gene TRBJ2-1; 10 bases agree with TRBD1. J lost 6 bases, V lost 7 bases, and 3 bases had no gene match. The CDR3 covers 13 residues. Germline V lookup: CDR1 SNHLY, CDR2 FYNNEI. The CDR3 reads CASNRDRGNEQFF. CDR3 nucleotide sequence: TGTGCCAGCAATAGGGACAGGGGCAATGAGCAGTTCTTC.

Of note for this clonotype: Since a much larger clone is just one base distant, this may be a read error. The J gene is TRBJ2-1, the V gene TRBV7-3; a possible D gene is TRBD2 (5 bases). The germline V gene has CDR1 SGHTA and CDR2 FQGTGA. The CDR3 has 15 residues. This CDR3 is CASNLTGSAYNEQFF. The CDR3 region has the DNA TGTGCCAGCAACTTAACGGGTAGCGCTTACAATGAGCAGTTCTTC.

This clonotype was seen repeatedly, ten times or more. The chain uses TRBV20-1 and TRBJ1-1; D gene uncertain. The germline gives CDR1 DFQATT, CDR2 SNEGSKA (reference sequence). Trimming left V 3 bases short and J 0 bases short, with 5 bases between. The CDR3 loop spans 12 amino acids. The CDR3 is CSASELNTEAFF. The CDR3 nucleotides read TGCAGTGCTAGTGAGTTGAACACTGAAGCTTTCTTT.

The sample holds a few counts of this clonotype. The chain is built from TRBV11-2 and TRBJ1-4; D remains ambiguous. Germline V gene sequence: CDR1 SGHAT, CDR2 FQNNGV. V lost 3 bases and J lost 5, with 7 bases in between. The CDR3 contains 13 residues. Here the CDR3 reads CASSFQENEKLFF. CDR3 nucleotide sequence: TGTGCCAGCAGCTTCCAAGAGAATGAAAAACTGTTTTTT.

This clonotype was counted between two and nine times. The J gene is TRBJ1-6, the V gene TRBV6-1; 8 bases fit TRBD1. Germline V gives CDR1 MNHNS, CDR2 SASEGT. V shed 2 bases and J 5 bases; nucleotides not matched to a gene: 8. The CDR3 has 17 residues. The CDR3 DNA reads as TGTGCCAGCAGTGAATTCCTTGGGACAGGAGATAATTCACCCCTCCACTTT. It encodes CASSEFLGTGDNSPLHF.

This clonotype was seen only a few times. This chain joins TRBV30 and TRBJ2-7, with 8 bases fitting TRBD2. The CDR3 sequence is 16 residues long. With V trimmed by 0 bases and J by 9 bases, 16 bases remained unmatched. Germline V lookup: CDR1 GTSNPN, CDR2 SVGIG (reference sequence). CDR3 sequence reads: CAWSVRGGTLIVGQYF. The CDR3 DNA is TGTGCCTGGAGTGTACGGGGGGGTACCCTGATAGTCGGGCAGTACTTC.

The rearrangement uses TRBV9 and TRBJ2-3; possibly TRBD1 for D (6 bases). There are 16 residues in the CDR3. CDR1 and CDR2 (germline): SGDLS, YYNGEE. Trimming removed 0 bases from V and 4 bases from J, with 15 bases in between. CDR3 loop: CASSVATGQGSDTQYF. The DNA of the CDR3 is TGTGCCAGCAGCGTAGCTACGGGGCAGGGGTCAGATACGCAGTATTTT.

V is TRBV20-1 and J is TRBJ2-2, with D possibly being TRBD1 (6 bases). The germline V gene has CDR1 DFQATT and CDR2 SNEGSKA (reference sequence). This CDR3 region has 14 residues. V was cut by 7 bases and J by 3 bases, with 15 bases left in between. The chain's CDR3 is CSVPNHRDTGELFF. The CDR3 DNA reads as TGCAGTGTTCCGAACCACAGGGACACCGGGGAGCTGTTTTTT.

At least ten counts were recorded for this clonotype. This rearrangement joins TRBV2 to TRBJ2-7; TRBD1 is a possible D gene (7 bases). The V and J ends lost 3 bases and 2 bases respectively, with 17 bases between them. This CDR3 comprises 16 residues. Germline assignment: CDR1 SNHLY and CDR2 FYNNEI. The CDR3 region has the DNA TGTGCCAGCAGTGAGCGGGCGGGACAGAGTCCCTACGAGCAGTACTTC. Its translation is CASSERAGQSPYEQYF. Full variable domain (rest looked up from reference TRBV2 and TRBJ2-7): EPEVTQTPSHQVTQMGQEVILRCVPISNHLYFYWYRQILGQKVEFLVSFYNNEISEKSEIFDDQFSVERPDGSNFTLKIRSTKLEDSAMYFCASSERAGQSPYEQYFGPGTRLTVT.

This clonotype was picked up many times. The chain couples TRBV28 to TRBJ2-1; 7 bases are a match to TRBD2. Looked up from germline, CDR1 is MDHEN and CDR2 is SYDVKM. The CDR3 length is 13 residues. The V gene end was trimmed by 6 bases and the J gene end by 8 bases; junction bases not matched to a gene: 7. The CDR3 DNA sequence: TGTGCCAGCAGCGGGGAGGGTTTATATGAGCAGTTCTTC. It specifies CASSGEGLYEQFF.

The genes are TRBV7-3 and TRBJ2-7; possible D gene TRBD2, 6 bases. V was pared by 6 bases and J by 6 bases, with 15 bases between. CDR1 SGHTA and CDR2 FQGTGA come from the germline V gene. This CDR3 comprises 13 residues. The CDR3 protein is CASSPGGASEQYF. The CDR3 nucleotides are TGTGCCAGCAGTCCCGGCGGGGCTTCCGAGCAGTACTTC.

V is TRBV29-1 and J is TRBJ1-2; no definite D call. This CDR3 spans 12 amino acids. From germline, CDR1 is SQVTM and CDR2 ANQGSEA. V lost 4 bases, J lost 3 bases, and 9 bases lay in between. The CDR3 reads CSVVGIDYGYTF. The CDR3 DNA reads TGCAGCGTTGTAGGCATAGACTATGGCTACACCTTC. Full variable domain (missing parts from reference TRBV29-1 and TRBJ1-2): SAVISQKPSRDICQRGTSLTIQCQVDSQVTMMFWYRQQPGQSLTLIATANQGSEATYESGFVIDKFPISRPNLTFSTLTVSNMSPEDSSIYLCSVVGIDYGYTFGSGTRLTVV.

Ten or more counts support this clonotype. This chain links TRBV12-3 or TRBV12-4 with TRBJ1-6; TRBD1 aligns across 8 bases. V lost 6 bases and J lost 17; bases outside the gene matches: 6. This CDR3 comprises 11 residues. The DNA of the CDR3 is TGTGCCAGCAGCCCTGGACAGGGCTTCCACTTT. Residues: CASSPGQGFHF.

V and J are TRBV4-1 and TRBJ2-2; possibly TRBD1 for D (6 bases). Trimming left V 1 base short and J 4 bases short, with 13 bases between. The V gene's germline CDR1 is MGHRA and CDR2 YSYEKL. The CDR3 is made up of 16 amino acids. This CDR3 is CASSQVGQPSTGELFF. The CDR3 DNA sequence: TGCGCCAGCAGCCAAGTAGGACAGCCAAGCACCGGGGAGCTGTTTTTT.

With regard to this clonotype: A much larger clone lies one base from this, so it may be a read error. The chain is built from TRBV6-5 and TRBJ2-3; 7 bases agree with TRBD2. There are 17 residues in the CDR3. CDR1 is MNHEY, CDR2 SVGAGI, per germline. CDR3 in DNA: TGTGCCGGCAGTTACGCGACTAGCCTGCCTAGCACAGATACGCAGTATTTT. Protein: CAGSYATSLPSTDTQYF.

The V call is TRBV9, the J call TRBJ1-1, with D unresolved. The CDR3 sequence is 13 residues long. Trimming removed 0 bases at V and 11 bases at J, with 14 bases between. Looked up from germline, CDR1 is SGDLS and CDR2 is YYNGEE. CDR3 protein: CASSVGILTGAFF. The CDR3 nucleotides are TGTGCCAGCAGCGTAGGTATACTCACGGGGGCTTTCTTT.

The table lists this clonotype with a few counts. This chain connects TRBV25-1 to TRBJ2-7, with D unclear. This CDR3 is 15 amino acids long. Trimming cost V 5 bases and J 5 bases, with 19 bases left between them. In germline, CDR1 is MGHDK, CDR2 SYGVNS. CDR3 sequence reads: CASSPSRSAWDEQYF. The CDR3 DNA follows: TGTGCCAGCAGTCCTTCAAGAAGCGCGTGGGACGAGCAGTACTTC.